The 28 T cell receptor beta chains below come from one sample, sequenced in a study of T and B cells in COVID-19 patients. Multiplex PCR with BIOMED2 TRB-A/B primer pools amplified TRB rearrangements. TCRdb independently ran MiXCR on the multiplex PCR reads; one entry per CDR3 protein. This table has 3,500 to 4,500 distinct CDR3 sequences, over 25% appearing once. TRB was amplified from roughly 250-500 ng of blood genomic DNA. Sequenced sample: blood. These receptors were taken from a human donor with active COVID-19. The donor label of this sample is uncertain.

The chain has TRBV7-9 and TRBJ2-1; 7 bases agree with TRBD1. This CDR3 is 13 amino acids long. Losses at the gene ends were 6 bases for V and 4 bases for J; bases not matched to a gene: 3. CDR1 and CDR2 from the germline V gene are SEHNR and FQNEAQ (reference sequence). CDR3 in amino acids: CASRRGQYNEQFF. CDR3 DNA sequence: TGTGCCAGCAGGAGGGGGCAGTACAATGAGCAGTTCTTC.

This chain uses TRBV13 with TRBJ2-1; either TRBD1 or TRBD2 may supply D (6 bases each). Germline CDR1 and CDR2: PRHDT and FYEKMQ (reference sequence). The ends were cut back, 5 bases at V and 6 bases at J, with 23 bases in the middle. CDR3 size: 17 residues. CDR3 protein: CASSLRGVAVRFNEQFF. The CDR3 DNA is TGTGCCAGCAGCCTAAGGGGGGTCGCAGTCCGCTTCAATGAGCAGTTCTTC.

The chain couples TRBV18 to TRBJ2-2, with TRBD1 matching over 10 bases. Germline CDR1 KGHSH, CDR2 LQKENI. V gave up 2 bases and J gave up 4 bases; unmatched junction bases: 7. The CDR3 totals 17 residues. The CDR3 bases are TGTGCCAGCTCACCATTCGGGACAGGGGCTGGCACCGGGGAGCTGTTTTTT. The encoded protein is CASSPFGTGAGTGELFF.

This clonotype is medium-sized by share. The genes are TRBV27 and TRBJ1-5; tentative D call: TRBD1 (5 bases). The CDR3 is 17 residues long. The germline V gene encodes CDR1 MNHEY and CDR2 SMNVEV (reference sequence). Between the trimmed V and J ends, which lost 5 bases and 1 base, there was a span of 18 bases. The CDR3 nucleotides read TGTGCCAGCAGTCCACCTCCGGGGACCCGGAGCAATCAGCCCCAGCATTTT. Amino acids: CASSPPPGTRSNQPQHF.

J is TRBJ2-1 and V is TRBV19; 7 positions agree with TRBD1. Trimming removed 4 bases from V and 0 bases from J; junction bases left unmatched: 9. This CDR3 is built from 17 residues. Germline V gives CDR1 LNHDA, CDR2 SQIVND (reference sequence). The CDR3 region has the DNA TGTGCCAGTAGTACTCCCGGGACAGCCCCCTCCTACAATGAGCAGTTCTTC. Amino acids: CASSTPGTAPSYNEQFF.

By share, this clonotype ranks as large. The chain uses TRBV19 and TRBJ1-5; 9 bases match TRBD1. The germline V gene has CDR1 LNHDA and CDR2 SQIVND (reference sequence). This CDR3 has 15 residues. V lost 5 bases and J lost 4; bases outside the gene matches: 6. The CDR3 nucleotides read TGTGCCAGTAGTTTTCGACAGGGGGGGAATCAGCCCCAGCATTTT. Translation gives CASSFRQGGNQPQHF.

This clonotype ranks as medium-sized. The chain combines TRBV19 with TRBJ2-2, with D possibly being TRBD1 or TRBD2 (5 bases each). The CDR3 contains 16 residues. Per germline, CDR1 LNHDA and CDR2 SQIVND (reference sequence). Trimming took 6 bases from V and 0 from J, leaving 14 bases between them. Here the CDR3 reads CASSLLGTANTGELFF. For the CDR3, the DNA is TGTGCCAGTAGCCTCCTTGGGACGGCGAACACCGGGGAGCTGTTTTTT.

This clonotype is judged medium-sized. This sequence joins TRBV19 and TRBJ1-5, with 9 positions matching TRBD1. The germline V gene encodes CDR1 LNHDA and CDR2 SQIVND (reference sequence). The CDR3 consists of 17 residues. J was trimmed by 6 bases and V by 4 bases; bases with no gene match: 13. The CDR3, as DNA: TGTGCCAGTAGTACCATCGCCGGGACAGGGCCTAGTCAGCCCCAGCATTTT. Translation gives CASSTIAGTGPSQPQHF.

By its share, this clonotype is medium-sized. The CDR3 reads CASRYQDRGGYEQYF. Written as DNA, the CDR3 is TGTGCCAGCAGGTACCAGGACAGGGGAGGTTACGAGCAGTACTTC. The chain couples TRBV6-5 to TRBJ2-7; 9 bases line up with TRBD1. The CDR3 length is 15 residues. The ends lost 6 bases at V and 4 bases at J; junction bases unmatched: 10. The V gene's germline CDR1 is MNHEY and CDR2 SVGAGI.

By sample fraction, this clonotype is medium-sized. The J gene is TRBJ2-1, the V gene TRBV6-5; 9 bases map to TRBD2. V shed 2 bases, J shed 8 bases, and the junction held 7 bases outside the gene matches. The CDR3 totals 15 residues. Germline V lookup: CDR1 MNHEY, CDR2 SVGAGI. The CDR3 nucleotides read TGTGCCAGCAGTTACAGGCGGGGGGGCCAGTATGAGCAGTTCTTC. Residues: CASSYRRGGQYEQFF.

By sample fraction, this clonotype is medium-sized. The chain carries TRBV29-1 and TRBJ2-3; no firm D call. V lost 1 base to trimming and J lost 6 bases, with 11 bases between them. The CDR3 is 13 amino acids. The germline CDR1 and CDR2 sequences are SQVTM and ANQGSEA. CDR3 sequence reads: CSVEASLGDTQYF. CDR3 in DNA: TGCAGCGTTGAAGCTTCTCTAGGGGATACGCAGTATTTT.

Relative to its sample, this clonotype is medium-sized. The chain recombines TRBV27 with TRBJ2-3; D tentatively fits TRBD1 or TRBD2 (6 bases each). Germline values: CDR1 MNHEY, CDR2 SMNVEV (reference sequence). V lost 8 bases and J lost 9, with 15 bases in between. The CDR3 has 12 amino acids. The CDR3 spells CASGPLGGTQYF. The CDR3 DNA reads TGTGCCAGCGGACCCTTAGGGGGGACGCAGTATTTT.

The rearrangement links TRBV5-4 to TRBJ1-2; possibly TRBD1 for D (5 bases). V lost 3 bases to trimming and J lost 8 bases, with 14 bases between them. Germline assignment: CDR1 SGHNT and CDR2 YYREEE (reference sequence). CDR3 size: 13 residues. The CDR3 coding sequence is TGTGCCAGCAGCTCCGACGGGGGGGAGGGCTACACCTTC. Its protein product is CASSSDGGEGYTF.

The V gene is TRBV27, the J gene TRBJ2-7; possible D gene TRBD1, 5 bases. CDR1 MNHEY and CDR2 SMNVEV come from the germline V gene (reference sequence). Deletions cut 6 bases from V and 5 bases from J, with 17 bases between. The CDR3 has 14 amino acids. CDR3 sequence (DNA): TGTGCCAGCAGCCCTTACGACAGTTGGAACGAGCAGTACTTC. Encoded protein: CASSPYDSWNEQYF.

This clonotype is medium-sized within its sample. The CDR3 sequence is CASSLGPGLAGSDTQYF. Written as DNA, the CDR3 is TGTGCCAGCAGCTTAGGACCCGGACTAGCGGGATCAGATACGCAGTATTTT. This chain joins TRBV13 and TRBJ2-3, with 12 positions matching TRBD2. The length of the CDR3 is 17 residues. From germline, CDR1 is PRHDT and CDR2 FYEKMQ (reference sequence). Trimming at V came to 0 bases and at J to 4 bases, leaving 5 bases not matched to a gene.

This sequence joins TRBV11-2 and TRBJ2-3; 14 bases agree with TRBD2. With 4 bases clipped from V and 5 bases from J, the junction kept 8 bases outside the gene matches. CDR3 length: 17 residues. The V gene's germline CDR1 is SGHAT and CDR2 FQNNGV. The DNA for the CDR3 is TGTGCCAGCAGCTCCCGGACTAGCGGGGGGCTGCGAGATACGCAGTATTTT. Translating it yields CASSSRTSGGLRDTQYF. Based on the CDR3 plus reference TRBV11-2 and TRBJ2-3, the full variable domain is EAGVAQSPRYKIIEKRQSVAFWCNPISGHATLYWYQQILGQGPKLLIQFQNNGVVDDSQLPKDRFSAERLKGVDSTLKIQPAKLEDSAVYLCASSSRTSGGLRDTQYFGPGTRLTVL.

Only a few counts were recorded for this clonotype. The genes are TRBV4-2 and TRBJ1-4; no clear D gene. V lost 0 bases, J lost 6 bases, and 11 bases lay in between. The CDR3 runs 15 residues. Germline CDR1 is LGHNA and CDR2 is YNFKEQ. The CDR3, as DNA: TGTGCCAGCAGCCAAGATCATGGGAGGTATGAAAAACTGTTTTTT. Translated, it gives CASSQDHGRYEKLFF.

Comment on this clonotype: A clone one base away is much larger, so this may be a read error. The chain carries TRBV27 and TRBJ2-7; weak D call: TRBD1 (6 bases). With 8 bases removed from V and 3 bases from J, the gap between germline ends came to 14 bases. CDR1 is MNHEY, CDR2 SMNVEV, per germline (reference sequence). CDR3 size: 13 residues. CDR3 residues: CASGQCFLYEQYF. In DNA form, the CDR3 reads TGTGCCAGCGGACAGTGTTTTCTCTACGAGCAGTACTTC.

This clonotype is deemed medium-sized. V usage is TRBV13 and J usage is TRBJ2-2, with 7 bases matching TRBD1. Losses at the gene ends were 6 bases for V and 3 bases for J; bases not matched to a gene: 4. The CDR3 has 14 residues. Germline lookup yields CDR1 PRHDT and CDR2 FYEKMQ (reference sequence). CDR3: CASSTQGYTGELFF. The CDR3 nucleotides are TGTGCCAGCAGTACACAGGGGTACACCGGGGAGCTGTTTTTT.

The sample holds a few counts of this clonotype. The genes are TRBV5-1 and TRBJ1-6; perhaps TRBD1 as D (6 bases). This CDR3 contains 14 residues. Germline lookup yields CDR1 SGHRS and CDR2 YFSETQ. Trimming pared 2 bases from V and 6 bases from J, leaving 9 bases between. This CDR3 is CASSLQGSNSPLHF. Written as DNA, the CDR3 is TGCGCCAGCAGCTTACAGGGATCTAATTCACCCCTCCACTTT. Complete variable domain (other parts from reference TRBV5-1 and TRBJ1-6): KAGVTQTPRYLIKTRGQQVTLSCSPISGHRSVSWYQQTPGQGLQFLFEYFSETQRNKGNFPGRFSGRQFSNSRSEMNVSTLELGDSALYLCASSLQGSNSPLHFGNGTRLTVT.

Details on this clonotype: The CDR3 does not end in the conserved phenylalanine or tryptophan, so this is likely a read error. The V call is TRBV19, the J call TRBJ2-1, with a tentative D call TRBD2 (5 bases). This CDR3 has 13 residues. V was trimmed by 6 bases and J by 3 bases, leaving 9 bases between them. CDR1 and CDR2 from the germline V gene are LNHDA and SQIVND (reference sequence). The CDR3 nucleotides read TGTGCCAGTAGCGATACTAGCTACAATGAGCAGTTCTCC. This translates into CASSDTSYNEQFS.

The chain uses TRBV27 and TRBJ1-6, with 9 positions matching TRBD1. Looked up from germline, CDR1 is MNHEY and CDR2 is SMNVEV (reference sequence). The CDR3 spans 18 residues. V gave up 3 bases and J gave up 4 bases; unmatched junction bases: 10. The CDR3 is CASSLGNTGGPYNSPLHF. CDR3 DNA: TGTGCCAGCAGTTTGGGTAATACAGGGGGCCCATATAATTCACCCCTCCACTTT.

In this sample, this clonotype is medium-sized. The chain uses TRBV12-3 or TRBV12-4 and TRBJ2-1, with 10 bases aligning to TRBD2. With 6 bases clipped from V and 1 base from J, the junction kept 3 bases outside the gene matches. The CDR3 runs 15 residues. The CDR3 DNA reads TGTGCCAGCAGCCGTAGCGGGGGGTCCTACAATGAGCAGTTCTTC. Amino acid sequence: CASSRSGGSYNEQFF.

V gene TRBV19 combines with J gene TRBJ2-7; weak D call: TRBD2 (5 bases). The CDR3 consists of 16 residues. The V end was cut by 5 bases, the J end by 4 bases, with 21 bases between. In germline, CDR1 is LNHDA, CDR2 SQIVND (reference sequence). The CDR3 bases are TGTGCCAGTAGTTCTCCCGGAGGAGGACCCGCGTACGAGCAGTACTTC. Protein product: CASSSPGGGPAYEQYF.

This clonotype is medium-sized in the sample. This rearrangement joins TRBV29-1 to TRBJ2-5, with no clear D. V lost 0 bases and J lost 2, with 25 bases in between. CDR3 length: 19 amino acids. Germline V gene data show CDR1 as SQVTM and CDR2 as ANQGSEA. The CDR3 DNA follows: TGCAGCGTTGAAGATGTTGCCGGGCCAAGAGGTACCGCACAAGAGACCCAGTACTTC. Amino acids: CSVEDVAGPRGTAQETQYF. The variable domain in full, with the rest retrieved from reference TRBV29-1 and TRBJ2-5, is SAVISQKPSRDICQRGTSLTIQCQVDSQVTMMFWYRQQPGQSLTLIATANQGSEATYESGFVIDKFPISRPNLTFSTLTVSNMSPEDSSIYLCSVEDVAGPRGTAQETQYFGPGTRLLVL.

V usage is TRBV18 and J usage is TRBJ1-5; D remains unclear. The length of the CDR3 is 15 residues. Germline loops: CDR1 KGHSH, CDR2 LQKENI. The V and J ends lost 2 bases and 3 bases respectively, with 11 bases between them. Written as DNA, the CDR3 is TGTGCCAGCTCACCAGGGAGCGGAGTCAATCAGCCCCAGCATTTT. Its translation: CASSPGSGVNQPQHF.

By sample share, this clonotype is medium-sized. The V and J genes are TRBV5-6 and TRBJ1-3, with 9 bases that match TRBD1. The CDR3 spans 16 residues. In germline, CDR1 is SGHDT, CDR2 YYEEEE. With 4 bases clipped from V and 4 bases from J, the junction kept 9 bases outside the gene matches. CDR3 region: CASSTGTGRVGNTIYF. DNA of the CDR3: TGTGCCAGCAGCACCGGGACAGGGCGGGTCGGAAACACCATATATTTT.

The chain joins TRBV19 to TRBJ1-1; D not resolved. This CDR3 has 15 amino acids. Trimming cost V 7 bases and J 0 bases, with 15 bases left between them. Germline loops: CDR1 LNHDA, CDR2 SQIVND (reference sequence). This CDR3 is CASKKAGRMNTEAFF. The CDR3 region has the DNA TGTGCCAGTAAAAAAGCGGGCCGGATGAACACTGAAGCTTTCTTT.